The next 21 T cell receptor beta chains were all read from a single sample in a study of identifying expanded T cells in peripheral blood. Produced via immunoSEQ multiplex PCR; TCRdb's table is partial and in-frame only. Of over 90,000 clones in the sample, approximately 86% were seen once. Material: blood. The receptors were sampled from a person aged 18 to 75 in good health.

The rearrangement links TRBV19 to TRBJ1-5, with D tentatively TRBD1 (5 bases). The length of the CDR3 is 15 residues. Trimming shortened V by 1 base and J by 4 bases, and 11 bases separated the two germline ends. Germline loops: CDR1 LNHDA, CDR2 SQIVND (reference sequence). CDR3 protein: CASSIGWEGNQPQHF. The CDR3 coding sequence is TGTGCCAGTAGTATAGGGTGGGAGGGGAATCAGCCCCAGCATTTT.

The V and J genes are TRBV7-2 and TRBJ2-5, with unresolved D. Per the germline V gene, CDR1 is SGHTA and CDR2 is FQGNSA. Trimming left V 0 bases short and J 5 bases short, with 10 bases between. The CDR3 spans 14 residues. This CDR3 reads CASSLAPGAETQYF. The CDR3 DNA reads TGTGCCAGCAGCTTAGCTCCAGGTGCTGAGACCCAGTACTTC.

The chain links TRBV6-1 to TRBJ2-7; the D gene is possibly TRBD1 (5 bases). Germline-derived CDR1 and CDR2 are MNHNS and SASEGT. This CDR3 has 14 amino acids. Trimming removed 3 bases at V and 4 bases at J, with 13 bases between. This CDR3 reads CASSDWGRAYEQYF. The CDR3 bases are TGTGCCAGCAGTGATTGGGGCCGGGCGTACGAGCAGTACTTC.

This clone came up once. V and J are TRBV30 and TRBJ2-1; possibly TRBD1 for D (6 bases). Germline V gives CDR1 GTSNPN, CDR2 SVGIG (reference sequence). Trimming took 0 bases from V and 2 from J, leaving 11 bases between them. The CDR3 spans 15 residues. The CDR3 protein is CAWSVLGAAYNEQFF. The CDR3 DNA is TGTGCCTGGAGTGTTTTGGGGGCGGCCTACAATGAGCAGTTCTTC.

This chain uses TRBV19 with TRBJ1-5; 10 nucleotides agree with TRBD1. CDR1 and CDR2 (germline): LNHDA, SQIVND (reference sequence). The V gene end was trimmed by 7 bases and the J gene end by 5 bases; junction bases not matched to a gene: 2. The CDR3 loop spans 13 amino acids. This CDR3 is CASKGQGYQPQHF. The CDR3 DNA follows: TGTGCCAGTAAGGGACAGGGGTATCAGCCCCAGCATTTT.

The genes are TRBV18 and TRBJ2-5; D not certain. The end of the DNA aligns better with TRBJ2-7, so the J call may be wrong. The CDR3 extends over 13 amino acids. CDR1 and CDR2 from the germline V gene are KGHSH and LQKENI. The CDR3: CASSPLSDGEQYF. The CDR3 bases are TGTGCCAGCTCACCACTATCGGACGGCGAGCAGTACTTC.

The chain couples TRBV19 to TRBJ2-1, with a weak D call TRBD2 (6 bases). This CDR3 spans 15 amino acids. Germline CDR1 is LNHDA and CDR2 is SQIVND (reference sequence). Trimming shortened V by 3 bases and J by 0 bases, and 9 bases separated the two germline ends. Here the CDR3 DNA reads TGTGCCAGTAGTATTAGCGGTTACTCCTACAATGAGCAGTTCTTC. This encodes CASSISGYSYNEQFF.

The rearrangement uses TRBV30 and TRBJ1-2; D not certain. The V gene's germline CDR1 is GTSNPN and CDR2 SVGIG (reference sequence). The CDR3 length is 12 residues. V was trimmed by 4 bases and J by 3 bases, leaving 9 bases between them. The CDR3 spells CAWTRQYYGYTF. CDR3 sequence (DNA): TGTGCCTGGACGCGTCAGTACTATGGCTACACCTTC.

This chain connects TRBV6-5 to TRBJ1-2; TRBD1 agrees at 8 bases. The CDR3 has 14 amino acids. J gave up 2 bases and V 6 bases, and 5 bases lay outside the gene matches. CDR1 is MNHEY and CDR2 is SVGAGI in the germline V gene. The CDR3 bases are TGTGCCAGCAGAACAGGGGGAGGAAACTATGGCTACACCTTC. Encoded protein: CASRTGGGNYGYTF.

The CDR3 DNA is TGTGCCAGCAGTGCCCGAATAGGAAGAACCCAGGGCTACGAGCAGTACTTC. The encoded protein is CASSARIGRTQGYEQYF. The chain uses TRBV25-1 and TRBJ2-7, with TRBD1 as a possible D gene (5 bases). The CDR3 sequence is 17 residues long. Trimming cost V 4 bases and J 3 bases, with 22 bases left between them. The germline V gene encodes CDR1 MGHDK and CDR2 SYGVNS.

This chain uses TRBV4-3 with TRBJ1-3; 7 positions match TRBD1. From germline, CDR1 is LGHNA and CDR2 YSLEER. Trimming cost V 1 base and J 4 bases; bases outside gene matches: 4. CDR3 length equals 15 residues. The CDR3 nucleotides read TGCGCCAGCAGCCAAGTTACAGGGGTAGGAAACACCATATATTTT. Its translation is CASSQVTGVGNTIYF.

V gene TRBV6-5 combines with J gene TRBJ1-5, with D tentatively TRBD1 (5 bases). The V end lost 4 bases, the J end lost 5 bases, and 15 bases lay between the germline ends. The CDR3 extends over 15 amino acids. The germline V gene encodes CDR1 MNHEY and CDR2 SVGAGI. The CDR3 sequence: CASSSLDSTHQPQHF. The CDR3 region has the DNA TGTGCCAGCAGTTCCCTCGACAGCACCCATCAGCCCCAGCATTTT.

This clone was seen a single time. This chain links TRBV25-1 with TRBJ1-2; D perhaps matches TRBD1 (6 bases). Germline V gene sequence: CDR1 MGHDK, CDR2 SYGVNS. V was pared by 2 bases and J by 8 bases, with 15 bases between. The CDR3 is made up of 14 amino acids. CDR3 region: CASSEGDTAGGYTF. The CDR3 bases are TGTGCCAGCAGTGAAGGGGACACCGCGGGAGGCTACACCTTC.

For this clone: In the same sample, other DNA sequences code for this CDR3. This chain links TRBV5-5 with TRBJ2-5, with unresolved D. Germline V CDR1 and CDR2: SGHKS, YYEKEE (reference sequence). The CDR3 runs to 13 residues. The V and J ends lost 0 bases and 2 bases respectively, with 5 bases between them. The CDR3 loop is CASSLGSQETQYF. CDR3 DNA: TGTGCCAGCAGCTTGGGCAGTCAAGAGACCCAGTACTTC.

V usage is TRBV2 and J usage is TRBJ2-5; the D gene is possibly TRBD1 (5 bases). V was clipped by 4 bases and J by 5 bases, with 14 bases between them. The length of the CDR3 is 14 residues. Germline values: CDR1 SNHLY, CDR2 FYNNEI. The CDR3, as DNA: TGTGCCAGCAGTGTGACAGTGGGGCACGAGACCCAGTACTTC. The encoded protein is CASSVTVGHETQYF.

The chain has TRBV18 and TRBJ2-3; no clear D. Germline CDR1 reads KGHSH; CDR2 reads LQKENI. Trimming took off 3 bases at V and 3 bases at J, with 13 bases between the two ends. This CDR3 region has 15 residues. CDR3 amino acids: CASSPASLKTDTQYF. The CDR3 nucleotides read TGTGCCAGCTCACCGGCCAGCTTAAAGACAGATACGCAGTATTTT.

CDR3 protein: CASSPGQGGPNTEAFF. In nucleotides, the CDR3 is TGCGCCAGCAGCCCCGGACAGGGTGGTCCCAACACTGAAGCTTTCTTT. The V and J genes are TRBV5-1 and TRBJ1-1; TRBD1 agrees at 8 bases. V gave up 4 bases and J gave up 2 bases; unmatched junction bases: 10. Germline CDR1 reads SGHRS; CDR2 reads YFSETQ. This CDR3 is built from 16 residues.

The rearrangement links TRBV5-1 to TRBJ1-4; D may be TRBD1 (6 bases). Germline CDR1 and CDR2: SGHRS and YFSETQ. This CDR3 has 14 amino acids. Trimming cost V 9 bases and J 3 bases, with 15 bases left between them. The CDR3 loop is CATGLGHSNEKLFF. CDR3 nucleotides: TGCGCCACGGGACTGGGACACTCTAATGAAAAACTGTTTTTT.

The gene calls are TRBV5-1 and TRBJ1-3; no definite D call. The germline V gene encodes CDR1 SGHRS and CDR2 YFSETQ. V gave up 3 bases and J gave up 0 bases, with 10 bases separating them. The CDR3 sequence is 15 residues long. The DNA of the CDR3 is TGCGCCAGCAGCTCCAACGCGGCCTCTGGAAACACCATATATTTT. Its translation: CASSSNAASGNTIYF. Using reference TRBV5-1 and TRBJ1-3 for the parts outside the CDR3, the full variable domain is KAGVTQTPRYLIKTRGQQVTLSCSPISGHRSVSWYQQTPGQGLQFLFEYFSETQRNKGNFPGRFSGRQFSNSRSEMNVSTLELGDSALYLCASSSNAASGNTIYFGEGSWLTVV.

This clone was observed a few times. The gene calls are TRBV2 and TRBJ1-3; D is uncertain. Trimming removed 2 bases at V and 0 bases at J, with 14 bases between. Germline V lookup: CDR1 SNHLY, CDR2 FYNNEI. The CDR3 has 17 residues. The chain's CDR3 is CASSERAGHLSGNTIYF. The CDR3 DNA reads TGTGCCAGCAGTGAACGGGCCGGGCACCTCTCTGGAAACACCATATATTTT.

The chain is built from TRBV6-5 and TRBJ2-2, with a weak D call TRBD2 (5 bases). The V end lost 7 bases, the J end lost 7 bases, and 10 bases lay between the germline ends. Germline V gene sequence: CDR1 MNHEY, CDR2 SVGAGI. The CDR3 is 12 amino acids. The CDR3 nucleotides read TGTGCCAGCAACGGGGTCGGCGGGGAGCTGTTTTTT. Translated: CASNGVGGELFF.